The subject of this entry is one T cell receptor (beta chain). The library put unique molecular identifiers onto individual cDNA molecules. TCRdb analysed the RACE reads with MiXCR anew, one entry per CDR3 protein. This table holds around 120,000 distinct CDR3 sequences, roughly an eighth found once. The CDR3 contains 15 residues. V shed 1 base and J 5 bases; nucleotides not matched to a gene: 7. Germline V gene sequence: CDR1 SQVTM, CDR2 ANQGSEA. This sample stems from a study of human T cells and chemical hapten exposure. Study in general: Subjects had 2% DPC placed on about 2 cm by about 2 cm of upper inner arm skin for sensitization. How much TCR each sample yielded varied, mostly because pooled library volumes differed slightly.

Time point noted: patch test 1, 2 weeks after DPC sensitization. Treatment noted: therapeutic diphenylcyclopropenone sensitization with weekly scalp DPC. Sequencing started from total RNA isolated from unfractionated whole blood. This chain connects TRBV29-1 to TRBJ2-3; 9 bases line up with TRBD2. The clonotype originates from a man aged 18 to 30 with alopecia areata. Some clones in this sample may be carry-over from other donors' samples. This specimen consisted of whole blood, obtained in connection with sensitization to the hapten diphenylcyclopropenone (DPC). The CDR3 DNA reads as TGCAGCGTTGAAGGGCGGGAGCGGGGGGTAGATACGCAGTATTTT. Translation: CSVEGRERGVDTQYF.